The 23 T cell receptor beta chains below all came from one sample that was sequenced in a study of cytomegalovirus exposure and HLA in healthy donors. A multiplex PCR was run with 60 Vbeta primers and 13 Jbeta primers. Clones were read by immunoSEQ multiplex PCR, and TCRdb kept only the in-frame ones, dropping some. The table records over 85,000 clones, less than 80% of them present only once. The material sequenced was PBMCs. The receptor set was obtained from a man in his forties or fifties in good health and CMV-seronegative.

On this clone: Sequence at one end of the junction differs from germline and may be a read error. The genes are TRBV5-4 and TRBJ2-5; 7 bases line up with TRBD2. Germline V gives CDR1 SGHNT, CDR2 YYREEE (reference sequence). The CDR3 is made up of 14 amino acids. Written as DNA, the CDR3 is TGTGCCAGCAGCCCGGGACTAAGACAAGAGGCCCAGTACTTC. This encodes CASSPGLRQEAQYF.

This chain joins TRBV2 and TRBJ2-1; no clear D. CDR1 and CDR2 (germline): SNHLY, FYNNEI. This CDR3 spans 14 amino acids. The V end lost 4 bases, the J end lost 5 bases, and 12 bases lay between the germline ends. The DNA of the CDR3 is TGTGCCAGCAGTGTATGGGCGACGGACAATGAGCAGTTCTTC. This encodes CASSVWATDNEQFF.

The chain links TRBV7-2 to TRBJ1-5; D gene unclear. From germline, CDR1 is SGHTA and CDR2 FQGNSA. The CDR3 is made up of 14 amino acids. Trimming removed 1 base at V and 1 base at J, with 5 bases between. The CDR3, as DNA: TGTGCCAGCAGCTTAGATAGAAGCAATCAGCCCCAGCATTTT. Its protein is CASSLDRSNQPQHF. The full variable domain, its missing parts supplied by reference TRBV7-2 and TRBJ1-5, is GAGVSQSPSNKVTEKGKDVELRCDPISGHTALYWYRQSLGQGLEFLIYFQGNSAPDKSGLPSDRFSAERTGGSVSTLTIQRTQQEDSAVYLCASSLDRSNQPQHFGDGTRLSIL.

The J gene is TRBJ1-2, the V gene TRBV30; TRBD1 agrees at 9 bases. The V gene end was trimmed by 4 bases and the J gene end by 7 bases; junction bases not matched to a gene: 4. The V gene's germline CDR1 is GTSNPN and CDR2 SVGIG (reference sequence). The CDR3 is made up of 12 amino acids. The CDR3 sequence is CAWTTGGSGYTF. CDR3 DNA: TGTGCCTGGACCACAGGGGGCTCTGGCTACACCTTC.

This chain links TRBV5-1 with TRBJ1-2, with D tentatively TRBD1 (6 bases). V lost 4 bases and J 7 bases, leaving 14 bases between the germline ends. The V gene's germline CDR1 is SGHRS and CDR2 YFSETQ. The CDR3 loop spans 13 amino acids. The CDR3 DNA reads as TGCGCCAGCAGCGAACAGGGAGATAGTGGCTACACCTTC. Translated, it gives CASSEQGDSGYTF.

In DNA, the CDR3 is TGCGCCAGCAGCCAAGGAGTATCGAGCGGAAGCTCCTACAATGAGCAGTTCTTC. This gives the protein CASSQGVSSGSSYNEQFF. The V gene is TRBV4-3, the J gene TRBJ2-1; D is perhaps TRBD2 (5 bases). CDR3 length: 18 residues. With 1 base removed from V and 0 bases from J, the gap between germline ends came to 16 bases. CDR1 is LGHNA and CDR2 is YSLEER in the germline V gene.

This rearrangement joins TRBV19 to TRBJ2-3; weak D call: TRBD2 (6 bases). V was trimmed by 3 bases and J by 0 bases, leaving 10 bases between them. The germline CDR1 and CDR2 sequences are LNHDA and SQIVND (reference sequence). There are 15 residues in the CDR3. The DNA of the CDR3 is TGTGCCAGTAGTATGTACGGGACTAGCACAGATACGCAGTATTTT. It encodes CASSMYGTSTDTQYF.

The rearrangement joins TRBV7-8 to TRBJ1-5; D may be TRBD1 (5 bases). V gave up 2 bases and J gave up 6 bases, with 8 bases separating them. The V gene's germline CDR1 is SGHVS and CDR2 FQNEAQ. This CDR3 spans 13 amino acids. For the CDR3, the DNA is TGTGCCAGCAGCTTACAAGACAGTCAGCCCCAGCATTTT. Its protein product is CASSLQDSQPQHF.

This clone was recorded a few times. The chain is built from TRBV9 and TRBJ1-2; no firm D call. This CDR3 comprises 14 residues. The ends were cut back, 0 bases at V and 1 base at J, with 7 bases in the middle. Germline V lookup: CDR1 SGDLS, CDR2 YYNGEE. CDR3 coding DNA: TGTGCCAGCAGCGTAGCCGGGAGTAACTATGGCTACACCTTC. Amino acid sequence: CASSVAGSNYGYTF.

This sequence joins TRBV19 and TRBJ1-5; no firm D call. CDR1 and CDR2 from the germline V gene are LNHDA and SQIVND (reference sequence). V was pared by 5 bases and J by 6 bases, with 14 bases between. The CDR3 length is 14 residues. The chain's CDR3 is CASSPADSVQPQHF. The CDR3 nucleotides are TGTGCCAGTAGTCCCGCAGACTCGGTTCAGCCCCAGCATTTT.

The CDR3 region has the DNA TGTGCCATCAGTCGGGGCGGGGGGGGTCAAGAGACCCAGTACTTC. The encoded protein is CAISRGGGGQETQYF. V gene TRBV10-3 combines with J gene TRBJ2-5; 9 bases are shared with TRBD2. Trimming cost V 5 bases and J 2 bases; bases outside gene matches: 6. Germline-derived CDR1 and CDR2 are ENHRY and SYGVKD. This CDR3 contains 15 residues.

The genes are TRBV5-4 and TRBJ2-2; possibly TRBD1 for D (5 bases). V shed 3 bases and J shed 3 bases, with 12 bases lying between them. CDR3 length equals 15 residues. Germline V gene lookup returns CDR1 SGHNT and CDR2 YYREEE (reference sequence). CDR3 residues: CASSYETAHTGELFF. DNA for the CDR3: TGTGCCAGCAGCTACGAGACAGCCCACACCGGGGAGCTGTTTTTT.

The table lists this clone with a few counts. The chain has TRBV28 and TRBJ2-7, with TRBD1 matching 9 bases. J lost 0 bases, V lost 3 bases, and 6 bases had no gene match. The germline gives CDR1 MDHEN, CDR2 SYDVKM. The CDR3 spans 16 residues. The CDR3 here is CASSFLGQGISYEQYF. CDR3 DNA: TGTGCCAGCAGTTTTCTAGGACAGGGGATCTCCTACGAGCAGTACTTC.

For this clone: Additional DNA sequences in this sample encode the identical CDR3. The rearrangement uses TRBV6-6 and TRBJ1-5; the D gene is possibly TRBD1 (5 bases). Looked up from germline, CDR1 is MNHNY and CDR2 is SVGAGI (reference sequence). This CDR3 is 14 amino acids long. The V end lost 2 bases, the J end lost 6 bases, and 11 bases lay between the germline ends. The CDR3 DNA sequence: TGTGCCAGCAGTTACGGGCAGGGAGGTCAGCCCCAGCATTTT. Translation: CASSYGQGGQPQHF.

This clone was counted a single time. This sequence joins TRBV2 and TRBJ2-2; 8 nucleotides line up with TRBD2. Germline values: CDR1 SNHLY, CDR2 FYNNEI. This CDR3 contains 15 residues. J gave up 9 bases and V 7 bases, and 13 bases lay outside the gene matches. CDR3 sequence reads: CASTQRTSRKRELFF. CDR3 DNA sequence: TGTGCCAGCACCCAACGGACTAGCAGAAAACGGGAGCTGTTTTTT.

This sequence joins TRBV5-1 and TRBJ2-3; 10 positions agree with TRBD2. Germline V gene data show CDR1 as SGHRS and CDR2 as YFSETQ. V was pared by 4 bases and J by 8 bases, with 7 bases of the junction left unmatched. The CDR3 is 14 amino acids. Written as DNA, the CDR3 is TGCGCCAGCAGCGCCGGGACTAGCGCTACTACGCAGTATTTT. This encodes CASSAGTSATTQYF.

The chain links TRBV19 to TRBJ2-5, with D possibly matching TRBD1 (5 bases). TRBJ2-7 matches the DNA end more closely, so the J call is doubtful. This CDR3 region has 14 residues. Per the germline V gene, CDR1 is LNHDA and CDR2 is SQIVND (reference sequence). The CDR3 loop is CASSFDRNSYEQYF. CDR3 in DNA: TGTGCCAGTAGTTTCGACAGAAACTCCTACGAGCAGTACTTC.

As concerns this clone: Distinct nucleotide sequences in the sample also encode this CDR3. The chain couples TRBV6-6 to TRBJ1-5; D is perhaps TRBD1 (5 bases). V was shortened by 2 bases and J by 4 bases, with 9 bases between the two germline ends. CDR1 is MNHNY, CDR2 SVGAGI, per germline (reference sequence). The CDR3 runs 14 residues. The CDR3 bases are TGTGCCAGCAGTTACCCGGGGGGGAATCAGCCCCAGCATTTT. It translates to CASSYPGGNQPQHF.

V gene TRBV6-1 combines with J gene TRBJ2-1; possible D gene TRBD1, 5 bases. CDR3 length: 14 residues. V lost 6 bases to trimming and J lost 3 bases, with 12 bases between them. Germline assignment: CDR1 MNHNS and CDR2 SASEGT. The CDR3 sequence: CASSREFNYNEQFF. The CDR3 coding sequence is TGTGCCAGCAGCAGGGAATTCAACTACAATGAGCAGTTCTTC.

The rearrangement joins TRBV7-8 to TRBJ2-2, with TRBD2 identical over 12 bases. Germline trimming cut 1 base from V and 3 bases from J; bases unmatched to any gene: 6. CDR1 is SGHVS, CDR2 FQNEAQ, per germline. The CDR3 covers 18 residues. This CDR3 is CASSLGVGLAGYTGELFF. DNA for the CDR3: TGTGCCAGCAGCTTAGGAGTCGGACTAGCGGGGTACACCGGGGAGCTGTTTTTT.

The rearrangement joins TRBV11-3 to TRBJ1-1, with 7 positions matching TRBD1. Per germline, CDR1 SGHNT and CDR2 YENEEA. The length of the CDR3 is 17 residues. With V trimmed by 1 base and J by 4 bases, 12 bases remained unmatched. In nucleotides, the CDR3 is TGTGCCAGCAGCTTAGGAGGGGGCCAAGGTTCGGCCACTGAAGCTTTCTTT. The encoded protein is CASSLGGGQGSATEAFF.

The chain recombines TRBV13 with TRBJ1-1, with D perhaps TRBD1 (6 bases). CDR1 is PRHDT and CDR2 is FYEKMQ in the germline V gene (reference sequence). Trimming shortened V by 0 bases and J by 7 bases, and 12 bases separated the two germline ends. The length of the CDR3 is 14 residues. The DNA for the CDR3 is TGTGCCAGCAGCTTAGGAGACAGGCCCTTTGAAGCTTTCTTT. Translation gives CASSLGDRPFEAFF.

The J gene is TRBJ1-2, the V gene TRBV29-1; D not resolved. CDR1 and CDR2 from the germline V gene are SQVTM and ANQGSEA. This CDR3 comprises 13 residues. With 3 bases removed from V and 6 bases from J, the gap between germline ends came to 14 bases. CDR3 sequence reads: CSVDSAVRDGYTF. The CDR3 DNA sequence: TGCAGCGTTGATTCGGCCGTTCGGGATGGCTACACCTTC. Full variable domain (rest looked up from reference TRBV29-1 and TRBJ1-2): SAVISQKPSRDICQRGTSLTIQCQVDSQVTMMFWYRQQPGQSLTLIATANQGSEATYESGFVIDKFPISRPNLTFSTLTVSNMSPEDSSIYLCSVDSAVRDGYTFGSGTRLTVV.